This T cell receptor beta chain appears in the sequencing data of a study of blood T cell repertoires in COVID-19. The overall study: Samples came from the United States, Italy and Spain, spanning acute and convalescent COVID-19.

The CDR3 contains 13 residues. Authors' data handling: Nucleated cell number was recorded as an estimate derived from reference gene primer amplification. Some clones are missing from TCRdb's copy, which holds only in-frame ones; the method was immunoSEQ multiplex PCR. The V and J calls and clone size were taken over from that table, and D and trimming were inferred from the DNA. The sample contains roughly 350,000 clones, 75% to 90% of which appear only once. The origin of this receptor is a woman aged 50 to 65 with COVID-19, enrolled during active disease. The sequenced material came from peripheral blood. The chain uses TRBV21-1 and TRBJ1-2. TRBV21-1 is a pseudogene segment. This CDR3 is CASSRGGDYGYTF. The CDR3 DNA sequence: TGTGCCAGCAGCAGGGGGGGCGACTATGGCTACACCTTC.